These T cell receptor beta chains were read from a single sample in a study of blood T cell repertoires in COVID-19. Libraries were prepared by immunoSEQ multiplex PCR; TCRdb keeps only in-frame clonotypes and omits some of them. The sample holds a few hundred thousand clones; around 90% are singletons and the top ten take under 7.5%. The sample consisted of peripheral blood. These receptors were obtained from a man aged 18 to 30 who had recovered from COVID-19. Each CDR3 is given with its conserved first and last residue. The order of the fields is V gene, J gene, clone size, CDR3 protein. A clone size is listed for some rows: how often the clone was seen (once, few, many), or a class if it is expanded.

v_call: TRBV19
j_call: TRBJ1-1
clone_size: .
cdr3_aa: CASSSRRVNTEAFF

v_call: TRBV6-6
j_call: TRBJ2-7
clone_size: few
cdr3_aa: CASKKGAGATYEQYF

v_call: TRBV12-3/TRBV12-4
j_call: TRBJ1-2
clone_size: .
cdr3_aa: CASSLGTAGGYTF

v_call: TRBV9
j_call: TRBJ2-1
clone_size: few
cdr3_aa: CASSVEGLGLVREQFF

v_call: TRBV6-1
j_call: TRBJ1-5
clone_size: .
cdr3_aa: CASSEAPGQPQHF

v_call: TRBV10-2
j_call: TRBJ1-2
clone_size: .
cdr3_aa: CASSDNGGYGYTF

v_call: TRBV4-3
j_call: TRBJ2-1
clone_size: .
cdr3_aa: CASSQELASGGHEQFF

v_call: TRBV7-3
j_call: TRBJ2-1
clone_size: .
cdr3_aa: CASSLRGSLYNEQFF

v_call: TRBV30
j_call: TRBJ1-1
clone_size: .
cdr3_aa: CAWRRGMNTEAFF

v_call: TRBV3-1/TRBV3-2
j_call: TRBJ2-3
clone_size: .
cdr3_aa: CASSLGGLPPTDTQYF

v_call: TRBV20-1
j_call: TRBJ2-7
clone_size: .
cdr3_aa: CSVDTSYEQYF

v_call: TRBV5-1
j_call: TRBJ1-1
clone_size: .
cdr3_aa: CASSLGDRSNEAFF

v_call: TRBV25-1
j_call: TRBJ1-1
clone_size: .
cdr3_aa: CASSETLLGRPMNTEAFF

v_call: TRBV13
j_call: TRBJ1-6
clone_size: .
cdr3_aa: CASSFSQGQSPLHF

v_call: TRBV20-1
j_call: TRBJ2-7
clone_size: .
cdr3_aa: CSARDLYEQYF

v_call: TRBV7-9
j_call: TRBJ2-7
clone_size: .
cdr3_aa: CASSPARARQGAYEQYF

v_call: TRBV2
j_call: TRBJ2-1
clone_size: .
cdr3_aa: CASSAEVLGNEQFF

v_call: TRBV27
j_call: TRBJ2-1
clone_size: .
cdr3_aa: CASSLQGASYNEQFF

v_call: TRBV19
j_call: TRBJ1-2
clone_size: .
cdr3_aa: CASIGPEGETGRYTF

v_call: TRBV7-9
j_call: TRBJ1-1
clone_size: .
cdr3_aa: CASSFNTNTEAFF

v_call: TRBV12-5
j_call: TRBJ1-3
clone_size: .
cdr3_aa: CASGLSESNTIYF

v_call: TRBV4-1
j_call: TRBJ2-5
clone_size: .
cdr3_aa: CASSPRQGSLETQYF

v_call: TRBV4-1
j_call: TRBJ2-7
clone_size: .
cdr3_aa: CASSQDVVSSYEQYF

v_call: TRBV11-3
j_call: TRBJ2-1
clone_size: .
cdr3_aa: CASSSGRDREGSNEQFF

v_call: TRBV3-1/TRBV3-2
j_call: TRBJ2-6
clone_size: .
cdr3_aa: CASSQRSGGDSGANVLTF

v_call: TRBV27
j_call: TRBJ2-2
clone_size: few
cdr3_aa: CASSGQGATGELFF

v_call: TRBV11-2
j_call: TRBJ2-3
clone_size: .
cdr3_aa: CASSLNRVTDTQYF

v_call: TRBV3-1/TRBV3-2
j_call: TRBJ1-1
clone_size: .
cdr3_aa: CASSTGQMNTEAFF

v_call: TRBV6-5
j_call: TRBJ1-4
clone_size: .
cdr3_aa: CASSLRGLGEKLFF

v_call: TRBV28
j_call: TRBJ2-7
clone_size: .
cdr3_aa: CASGEVGGSYEQYF

v_call: TRBV5-6
j_call: TRBJ1-2
clone_size: .
cdr3_aa: CASSLEGQGDNYGYTF

v_call: TRBV4-2
j_call: TRBJ2-5
clone_size: .
cdr3_aa: CASSQDRAGPPKETQYF

v_call: TRBV29-1
j_call: TRBJ2-7
clone_size: .
cdr3_aa: CSVMGQGYYEQYF

v_call: TRBV24-1
j_call: TRBJ2-7
clone_size: .
cdr3_aa: CATSDLGQGKGEQYF

v_call: TRBV12-3/TRBV12-4
j_call: TRBJ1-1
clone_size: .
cdr3_aa: CASSFQANTEAFF

v_call: TRBV9
j_call: TRBJ1-1
clone_size: .
cdr3_aa: CASSGMNTEAFF

v_call: TRBV5-4
j_call: TRBJ2-3
clone_size: .
cdr3_aa: CASSFSGRADTQYF

v_call: TRBV10-1
j_call: TRBJ2-5
clone_size: .
cdr3_aa: CASSGAGGLNPQYF

v_call: TRBV5-4
j_call: TRBJ2-5
clone_size: .
cdr3_aa: CASSLAVAEGTQYF

v_call: TRBV6-5
j_call: TRBJ1-5
clone_size: .
cdr3_aa: CAVGARESNQPQHF

v_call: TRBV10-1
j_call: TRBJ2-2
clone_size: .
cdr3_aa: CASSDGTSATGELFF

v_call: TRBV18
j_call: TRBJ1-1
clone_size: .
cdr3_aa: CASSPIQGRTEAFF

v_call: TRBV29-1
j_call: TRBJ2-3
clone_size: .
cdr3_aa: CSVEGPGGTDTQYF

v_call: TRBV2
j_call: TRBJ2-5
clone_size: .
cdr3_aa: CASSEIGGTAQETQYF